These T cell receptor beta chains were read from a single sample in a study of immune reconstitution after stem cell transplant in scleroderma. Each CDR3 protein is one row after TCRdb ran MiXCR on the RT-PCR reads. This table holds a few thousand distinct CDR3 sequences, 8% to 9.5% found once. Sampling took place before or after autologous hematopoietic stem cell transplantation (not recorded which). The source of these receptors is a male donor with systemic sclerosis. Each CDR3 is given with its conserved first and last residue. D genes are given only for firm matches. The listing skips clone size in some rows; elsewhere it reads once, few, many or a size class.

CDR3 DNA: TGTGCCAGCAGCTTAGGGGACAGACGTTTTAATGAAAAACTGTTTTTT; CDR3 protein: CASSLGDRRFNEKLFF; D gene: TRBD1; clone size: large; J gene: TRBJ1-4; V gene: TRBV7-2
CDR3 DNA: TGCAGCGGAACGGAGAACACTGAAGCTTTCTTT; CDR3 protein: CSGTENTEAFF; D gene: .; clone size: large; J gene: TRBJ1-1; V gene: TRBV29-1
CDR3 DNA: TGCAGTGCTAGAGATGGGGGACAAGTCTTCCTAGCCAAAAACATTCAGTACTTC; CDR3 protein: CSARDGGQVFLAKNIQYF; D gene: .; clone size: few; J gene: TRBJ2-4; V gene: TRBV20-1
CDR3 DNA: TGCAGTGCTAGTGTAATCAGAAACACCGGGGAGCTGTTTTTT; CDR3 protein: CSASVIRNTGELFF; D gene: .; clone size: medium-sized; J gene: TRBJ2-2; V gene: TRBV20-1
CDR3 DNA: TGTGCCAGCAGCTTAAAGTCAGCGATGGGTTCACCCCTCCACTTT; CDR3 protein: CASSLKSAMGSPLHF; D gene: .; clone size: medium-sized; J gene: TRBJ1-6; V gene: TRBV7-3
CDR3 DNA: TGCGCCAGCAGTCGGAGGGGGAGGGACTATGGCTACACCTTC; CDR3 protein: CASSRRGRDYGYTF; D gene: .; clone size: few; J gene: TRBJ1-2; V gene: TRBV23-1
CDR3 DNA: TGTGCCAGCAGTATAAAGGGACAGGGAACCGGGGAGCTGTTTTTT; CDR3 protein: CASSIKGQGTGELFF; D gene: TRBD1; clone size: medium-sized; J gene: TRBJ2-2; V gene: TRBV12-3/TRBV12-4
CDR3 DNA: TGTGCCAGCAGCCCAGGGGGCGCGGCCTACGAGCAGTACTTC; CDR3 protein: CASSPGGAAYEQYF; D gene: TRBD1; clone size: .; J gene: TRBJ2-7; V gene: TRBV3-1
CDR3 DNA: TGTGCCAGCAGCCCCAGGGGACTAGCTTCCTCGGGGGATACGCAGTATTTT; CDR3 protein: CASSPRGLASSGDTQYF; D gene: TRBD2; clone size: medium-sized; J gene: TRBJ2-3; V gene: TRBV11-2
CDR3 DNA: TGCAGCGTTGATGATGGGGACCCTCAAGAGACCCAGTACTTC; CDR3 protein: CSVDDGDPQETQYF; D gene: .; clone size: few; J gene: TRBJ2-5; V gene: TRBV29-1
CDR3 DNA: TGCGCCAGCAGCTTGGGCGGTCCATCCTACGAGCAGTACTTC; CDR3 protein: CASSLGGPSYEQYF; D gene: .; clone size: medium-sized; J gene: TRBJ2-7; V gene: TRBV5-1
CDR3 DNA: TGCGCCAGCAGCTTGGACAGGGGGCGCGCCTATGGCTACACCTTC; CDR3 protein: CASSLDRGRAYGYTF; D gene: TRBD1; clone size: medium-sized; J gene: TRBJ1-2; V gene: TRBV5-1
CDR3 DNA: TGCGCCAGCAGCCCGGGCACAGATACGCAGTATTTT; CDR3 protein: CASSPGTDTQYF; D gene: .; clone size: medium-sized; J gene: TRBJ2-3; V gene: TRBV5-1
CDR3 DNA: TGTGCCATCAGTGAGCCAGGAAGGGACGAGCAGTACTTC; CDR3 protein: CAISEPGRDEQYF; D gene: .; clone size: medium-sized; J gene: TRBJ2-7; V gene: TRBV10-3
CDR3 DNA: TGTGCCAGCAGTCCTGGACGGGGGGACAGGGCTTTAGTATCCCCCTACGAGCAGTACTTC; CDR3 protein: CASSPGRGDRALVSPYEQYF; D gene: TRBD1; clone size: medium-sized; J gene: TRBJ2-7; V gene: TRBV2
CDR3 DNA: TGTGCCAGCAGCTTAAACCCTCTGGGGGTCACAGATACGCAGTATTTT; CDR3 protein: CASSLNPLGVTDTQYF; D gene: .; clone size: large; J gene: TRBJ2-3; V gene: TRBV7-8
CDR3 DNA: TGCAGTGCGAGTTCCTGGACTATCTCTACCTACGAGCAGTACTTC; CDR3 protein: CSASSWTISTYEQYF; D gene: .; clone size: medium-sized; J gene: TRBJ2-7; V gene: TRBV20-1
CDR3 DNA: TGTGCCAGTAGGCTAGCGGGAGTGTCGGCGAATGAGCAGTTCTTC; CDR3 protein: CASRLAGVSANEQFF; D gene: TRBD2; clone size: medium-sized; J gene: TRBJ2-1; V gene: TRBV19
CDR3 DNA: TGCGCCAGCAGCTCATTAGCGGAGGGAGAGACCCAGTACTTC; CDR3 protein: CASSSLAEGETQYF; D gene: .; clone size: medium-sized; J gene: TRBJ2-5; V gene: TRBV5-1
CDR3 DNA: TGCGCCAGCAGTGGGCCTTGGAGCGAGGGGATCCCCTACGAGCAGTACTTC; CDR3 protein: CASSGPWSEGIPYEQYF; D gene: .; clone size: .; J gene: TRBJ2-7; V gene: TRBV10-2
CDR3 DNA: TGCAGCGTGGAGAGACAGGGGGGCCTCTCCTACAATGAGCAGTTCTTC; CDR3 protein: CSVERQGGLSYNEQFF; D gene: TRBD1; clone size: medium-sized; J gene: TRBJ2-1; V gene: TRBV29-1
CDR3 DNA: TGCGCCAGCAGCTTGGTCGGGGGTTCCTACGAGCAGTACTTC; CDR3 protein: CASSLVGGSYEQYF; D gene: .; clone size: medium-sized; J gene: TRBJ2-7; V gene: TRBV5-1
CDR3 DNA: TGTGCCAGCCCTCGATCAACAGGGGACCCTCTGAACACTGAAGCTTTCTTT; CDR3 protein: CASPRSTGDPLNTEAFF; D gene: TRBD1; clone size: large; J gene: TRBJ1-1; V gene: TRBV6-1
CDR3 DNA: TGCAGCGTCGCTAGGGGTGACTATGGCTACACCTTC; CDR3 protein: CSVARGDYGYTF; D gene: .; clone size: medium-sized; J gene: TRBJ1-2; V gene: TRBV29-1
CDR3 DNA: TGTGCCAGCAGTCCCCGGGACAGGATGCTCCACTTT; CDR3 protein: CASSPRDRMLHF; D gene: TRBD1; clone size: large; J gene: TRBJ1-6; V gene: TRBV27
CDR3 DNA: TGTGCCAGCAGCGTGGGGGACATAGCAGGGGAGCTGTTTTTT; CDR3 protein: CASSVGDIAGELFF; D gene: .; clone size: .; J gene: TRBJ2-2; V gene: TRBV9
CDR3 DNA: TGCGCCAGCAGCTTGACTGCGCGGGCCCTGAACACTGAAGCTTTCTTT; CDR3 protein: CASSLTARALNTEAFF; D gene: .; clone size: .; J gene: TRBJ1-1; V gene: TRBV5-1
CDR3 DNA: TGCGCCAGCAGCTCCCAAAGTTTGAACACTGAAGCTTTCTTT; CDR3 protein: CASSSQSLNTEAFF; D gene: .; clone size: medium-sized; J gene: TRBJ1-1; V gene: TRBV5-1
CDR3 DNA: TGTGCCAGCAGCTTAGATTGGCGGGGCTCCTACGAGCAGTACTTC; CDR3 protein: CASSLDWRGSYEQYF; D gene: .; clone size: medium-sized; J gene: TRBJ2-7; V gene: TRBV7-2
CDR3 DNA: TGTGCCAGCAGTTTAGGGCTCTCGAACACTGAAGCTTTCTTT; CDR3 protein: CASSLGLSNTEAFF; D gene: .; clone size: medium-sized; J gene: TRBJ1-1; V gene: TRBV12-3/TRBV12-4
CDR3 DNA: TGTGCCAGCAGTGTGGCGGGGCAAGAGACCCAGTACTTC; CDR3 protein: CASSVAGQETQYF; D gene: .; clone size: .; J gene: TRBJ2-5; V gene: TRBV2
CDR3 DNA: TGTGCCAGCAGCTTTATTTCTTCTGGGGCCAACGCCCTGACTTTC; CDR3 protein: CASSFISSGANALTF; D gene: .; clone size: .; J gene: TRBJ2-6; V gene: TRBV7-3
CDR3 DNA: TGTGCCTGGAGGCTAGCGGGAAACACCGGGGAGCTGTTTTTT; CDR3 protein: CAWRLAGNTGELFF; D gene: TRBD2; clone size: .; J gene: TRBJ2-2; V gene: TRBV30
CDR3 DNA: TGCGCCAGCAGCCCACGACAGCCTTTAACGAACACCGGGGAGCTGTTTTTT; CDR3 protein: CASSPRQPLTNTGELFF; D gene: .; clone size: .; J gene: TRBJ2-2; V gene: TRBV5-1
CDR3 DNA: TGTGCCAGCAGAAAAACAGGGGGCGCGATTGGCTACACCTTC; CDR3 protein: CASRKTGGAIGYTF; D gene: TRBD1; clone size: medium-sized; J gene: TRBJ1-2; V gene: TRBV9
CDR3 DNA: TGTGCCAGCAGCCCCCAAGTCGGCACAGATACGCAGTATTTT; CDR3 protein: CASSPQVGTDTQYF; D gene: .; clone size: medium-sized; J gene: TRBJ2-3; V gene: TRBV7-2
CDR3 DNA: TGTGCCAGCCGACGGGAGGGCAGGGGCAATCAGCCCCAGCATTTT; CDR3 protein: CASRREGRGNQPQHF; D gene: .; clone size: many; J gene: TRBJ1-5; V gene: TRBV28
CDR3 DNA: TGTGCCAGCAGCTTGGCCGGCAGGGCAAAGGGGACTGATTATGGCTACACCTTC; CDR3 protein: CASSLAGRAKGTDYGYTF; D gene: .; clone size: medium-sized; J gene: TRBJ1-2; V gene: TRBV5-6
CDR3 DNA: TGTGCCAGCAGTTACTTTCGAATTGAGGGGGCGTTCCGTGGGGCCAACGTCCTGACTTTC; CDR3 protein: CASSYFRIEGAFRGANVLTF; D gene: TRBD1; clone size: medium-sized; J gene: TRBJ2-6; V gene: TRBV6-2/TRBV6-3
CDR3 DNA: TGTGCCAGCTCACAAGCCGGACAGGGGAGTCGAAACACCATATATTTT; CDR3 protein: CASSQAGQGSRNTIYF; D gene: TRBD1; clone size: .; J gene: TRBJ1-3; V gene: TRBV18
CDR3 DNA: TGCGCCAGCAGCTACGGACAGGGTAACTACGAGCAGTACTTC; CDR3 protein: CASSYGQGNYEQYF; D gene: TRBD1; clone size: medium-sized; J gene: TRBJ2-7; V gene: TRBV5-1
CDR3 DNA: TGTGCCACCAGCAGAGATCGTTCAGGGCGAGCTTTCTTT; CDR3 protein: CATSRDRSGRAFF; D gene: .; clone size: few; J gene: TRBJ1-1; V gene: TRBV15
CDR3 DNA: TGTGCCAGCAGTCCACTCGGGAAAAAACTGTTTTTT; CDR3 protein: CASSPLGKKLFF; D gene: .; clone size: large; J gene: TRBJ1-4; V gene: TRBV12-3/TRBV12-4
CDR3 DNA: TGTGCCATCAGTGATAAGGCTAGCGGGAAAACCAATGAGCAGTTCTTC; CDR3 protein: CAISDKASGKTNEQFF; D gene: TRBD2; clone size: medium-sized; J gene: TRBJ2-1; V gene: TRBV10-3
CDR3 DNA: TGCAGTGCTAGAGTGCCGGCAGGATACAATGAGCAGTTCTTC; CDR3 protein: CSARVPAGYNEQFF; D gene: .; clone size: medium-sized; J gene: TRBJ2-1; V gene: TRBV20-1
CDR3 DNA: TGCAGTGCTAGAGATACGGCAGAGGCTTATAGCAATCAGCCCCAGCATTTT; CDR3 protein: CSARDTAEAYSNQPQHF; D gene: .; clone size: few; J gene: TRBJ1-5; V gene: TRBV20-1
CDR3 DNA: TGTGCCAGCACGGCTACGGTTGGGGCCTACGAGCAGTACTTC; CDR3 protein: CASTATVGAYEQYF; D gene: .; clone size: .; J gene: TRBJ2-7; V gene: TRBV6-2/TRBV6-3
CDR3 DNA: TGCAGTGCTAGAGATTCTGTGGACCTGTGGACAGATACGCAGTATTTT; CDR3 protein: CSARDSVDLWTDTQYF; D gene: .; clone size: medium-sized; J gene: TRBJ2-3; V gene: TRBV20-1
CDR3 DNA: TGCGCCAGCAGCTTGGTTCCCCAGGTAGGGGCCAATGAGCAGTTCTTC; CDR3 protein: CASSLVPQVGANEQFF; D gene: .; clone size: medium-sized; J gene: TRBJ2-1; V gene: TRBV5-1
CDR3 DNA: TGCAGTGCTAGAGGGGGGAATAGCCATCCGCAGTACTTC; CDR3 protein: CSARGGNSHPQYF; D gene: .; clone size: few; J gene: TRBJ2-7; V gene: TRBV20-1
CDR3 DNA: TGTGCCAGCAGTTTAATCAGCGCCGGGGGTCACGCCGGGGAGCTGTTTTTT; CDR3 protein: CASSLISAGGHAGELFF; D gene: .; clone size: few; J gene: TRBJ2-2; V gene: TRBV28
CDR3 DNA: .; CDR3 protein: CAGSPRAGDYGCTF; D gene: .; clone size: few; J gene: TRBJ1-2; V gene: TRBV11-2
CDR3 DNA: TGTGCCAGCAGCGTACGACTAGTTCGTACGCAGTATTTT; CDR3 protein: CASSVRLVRTQYF; D gene: .; clone size: medium-sized; J gene: TRBJ2-3; V gene: TRBV5-6
CDR3 DNA: TGTGCCAGCAGCTCCTGGGCGGCGCTACAAGAGACCCAGTACTTC; CDR3 protein: CASSSWAALQETQYF; D gene: .; clone size: once; J gene: TRBJ2-5; V gene: TRBV13
CDR3 DNA: TGTGCCAGCAGTCGGACAGGGGCGAACACTGAAGCTTTCTTT; CDR3 protein: CASSRTGANTEAFF; D gene: TRBD1; clone size: medium-sized; J gene: TRBJ1-1; V gene: TRBV12-3/TRBV12-4
CDR3 DNA: TGTGCCAGCAGCCAGGACCTTTCCTATGGCTACACCTTC; CDR3 protein: CASSQDLSYGYTF; D gene: .; clone size: medium-sized; J gene: TRBJ1-2; V gene: TRBV6-5
CDR3 DNA: TGTGCCAGCAGTAGGGAAGATACGCAGTATTTT; CDR3 protein: CASSREDTQYF; D gene: .; clone size: medium-sized; J gene: TRBJ2-3; V gene: TRBV6-6
CDR3 DNA: TGTGCCAGCAGTGTCGGCGGAGGGGGCGAGACCCAGTACTTC; CDR3 protein: CASSVGGGGETQYF; D gene: .; clone size: medium-sized; J gene: TRBJ2-5; V gene: TRBV2
CDR3 DNA: TGTGCCAGCAGCAAAGGGGCACAGGGGGCCTATAATTCACCCCTCCACTTT; CDR3 protein: CASSKGAQGAYNSPLHF; D gene: .; clone size: medium-sized; J gene: TRBJ1-6; V gene: TRBV21-1
CDR3 DNA: TGTGCCAGCAGCGTTTTAGCGGGAGAGGGCACCGGGGAGCTGTTTTTT; CDR3 protein: CASSVLAGEGTGELFF; D gene: TRBD2; clone size: few; J gene: TRBJ2-2; V gene: TRBV7-6